This entry is about one T cell receptor beta chain. Its specificity is unknown. The data originate from a study of shared clonotypes between healthy human individuals. Study outcomes and limitations: Non-shared clonotypes had lower generation probabilities than those shared by all four donors. Represented genetic and exposure-history diversity was restricted by having few donors.

Original methodology: Filtering differed for immunoSEQ, which gave only junction sequences without quality scores. The protocol was immunoSEQ multiplex PCR, while the TCRdb copy is restricted to in-frame clones and leaves out a portion. That table furnishes V, J and clone size, whereas the DNA furnished D and trimming. The sample holds around 2.5 million clones, 93% seen once. Unmatched junction bases numbered 10, after V lost 7 bases and J lost 4 bases. CDR3 length equals 15 residues. Germline CDR1 is SGHAT and CDR2 is FQNNGV. This clonotype was obtained from a man between 18 and 29 years old in good health. Some clones in this sample may be carry-over from other donors' samples. The genes are TRBV11-2 and TRBJ1-3; 7 nucleotides align to TRBD1. Sequences were obtained from naive CD4+ T cells from PBMCs. Sample subset: CD45RA+ positively selected. The CDR3: CASTPGGPRGNTIYF. The CDR3, as DNA: TGTGCCAGCACCCCAGGGGGGCCCCGCGGAAACACCATATATTTT.